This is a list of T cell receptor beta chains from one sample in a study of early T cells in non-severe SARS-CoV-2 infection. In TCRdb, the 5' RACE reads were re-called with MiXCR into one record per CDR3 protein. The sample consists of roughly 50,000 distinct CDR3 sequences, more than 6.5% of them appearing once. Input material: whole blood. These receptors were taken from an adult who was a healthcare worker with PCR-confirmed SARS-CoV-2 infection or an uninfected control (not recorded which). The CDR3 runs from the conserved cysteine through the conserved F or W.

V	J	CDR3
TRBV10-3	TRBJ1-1	CAISEIPNTEAFF
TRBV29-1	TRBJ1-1	CSVDRGPNTEAFF
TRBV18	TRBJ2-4	CASSPPGRGLYIQYF
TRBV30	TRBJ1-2	CAWSSGGSYGYTF
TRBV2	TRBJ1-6	CASNRQGASNSPLHF
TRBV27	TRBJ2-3	CASSLSASLDTQYF
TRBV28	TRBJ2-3	CASSLFAGATDTQYF
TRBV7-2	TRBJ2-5	CASSLVALKETQYF
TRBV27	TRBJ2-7	CASSSLETGAYEQYF
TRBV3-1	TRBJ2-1	CASSQLPYGYNEQFF
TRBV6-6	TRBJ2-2	CASSFSGGLTGELFF
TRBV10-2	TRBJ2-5	CASSDQDRGGETQYF
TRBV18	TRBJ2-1	CASSTWENNEQFF
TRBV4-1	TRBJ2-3	CASSRTSGATDTQYF
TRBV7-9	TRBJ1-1	CASSPGGRGAFF
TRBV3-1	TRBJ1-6	CASSQRTGSSYNSPLHF
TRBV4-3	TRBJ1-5	CASSQAVGGTGNQPQHF
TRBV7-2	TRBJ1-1	CASSTRQGPNTEAFF
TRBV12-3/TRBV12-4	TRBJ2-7	CASSLESGYEQYF
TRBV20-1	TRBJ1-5	CSAREAGGGNQPQHF
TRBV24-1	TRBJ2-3	CATASGDTQYF
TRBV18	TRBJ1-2	CASSPPLTNYGYTF
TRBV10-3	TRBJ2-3	CAISPGASTDTQYF
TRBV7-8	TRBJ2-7	CASSSRQGVAYEQYF
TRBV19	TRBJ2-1	CASSIDRGGGEQFF
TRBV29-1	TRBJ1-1	CSVEDRKDLAFF
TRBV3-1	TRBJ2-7	CASSQVIGTGSYEQYF
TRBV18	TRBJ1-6	CASSQDRYNSPLHF
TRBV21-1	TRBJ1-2	CASGLDSGRSNYGYTF
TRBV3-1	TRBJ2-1	CASSQVQGGNEQFF
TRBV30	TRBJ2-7	CAWMDNSYEQYF
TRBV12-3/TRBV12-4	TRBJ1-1	CASRKQGLTEAFF
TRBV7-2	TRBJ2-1	CASSLAPSSYNEQFF
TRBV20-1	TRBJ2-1	CSASMGQDYNEQFF
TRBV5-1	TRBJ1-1	CASSSGDRTKNTEAFF